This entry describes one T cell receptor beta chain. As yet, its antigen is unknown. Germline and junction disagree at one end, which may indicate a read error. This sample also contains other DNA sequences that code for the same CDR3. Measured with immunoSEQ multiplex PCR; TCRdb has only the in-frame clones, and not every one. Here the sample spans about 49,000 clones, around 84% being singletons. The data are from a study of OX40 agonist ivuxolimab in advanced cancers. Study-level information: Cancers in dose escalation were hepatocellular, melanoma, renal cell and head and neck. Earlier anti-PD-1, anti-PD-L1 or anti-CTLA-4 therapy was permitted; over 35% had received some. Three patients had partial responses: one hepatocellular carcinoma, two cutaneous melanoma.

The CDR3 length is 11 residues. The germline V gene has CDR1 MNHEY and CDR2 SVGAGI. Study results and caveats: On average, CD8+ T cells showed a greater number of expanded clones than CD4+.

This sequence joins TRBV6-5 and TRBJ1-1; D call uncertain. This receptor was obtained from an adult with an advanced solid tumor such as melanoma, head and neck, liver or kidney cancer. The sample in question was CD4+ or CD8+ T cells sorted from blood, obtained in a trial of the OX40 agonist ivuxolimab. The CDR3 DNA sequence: TGTGCTAGCAACTTAGGCGGTGAAGCTTTCTTT. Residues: CASNLGGEAFF.